This TCR beta chain comes out of a study of sequential checkpoint blockade in melanoma. As for the study in general: After both sequences, patients received maintenance nivolumab. Twenty-two patients had tumor biopsies before treatment and at week 13. Findings and limits, study-wide: Pretreatment TIL clonality tracked with response in the nivolumab-first arm.

The table came from immunoSEQ multiplex PCR; TCRdb's copy has only in-frame clones and leaves some out. The repertoire holds approximately 19,000 clones, with 60% to 75% as singletons. This clone was recorded once. The antigen is not known. Sample treatment: randomized to nivolumab then ipilimumab (arm A) or the reverse (arm B). DNA-damaging chemotherapy had not been given to any patient beforehand. Germline V gene data show CDR1 as LNHDA and CDR2 as SQIVND (reference sequence). The CDR3 has 14 residues. V lost 5 bases, J lost 3 bases, and 14 bases lay in between. The clonotype originates from a human donor with melanoma. The sample here was tumor tissue (inferred from file names), taken from a patient given nivolumab and ipilimumab in sequence. The genes are TRBV19 and TRBJ2-7, with a possible D match to TRBD2 (6 bases). The CDR3 DNA follows: TGTGCCAGTAGTGGGCAGGGACTTGTCTACGAGCAGTACTTC. This encodes CASSGQGLVYEQYF.